This T cell receptor beta chain came from a study of T cells after yellow fever vaccination. Study as a whole: Fractions containing few cells were prepared with SMART-Seq v4 Ultra Low Input.

On this clonotype: A much larger clonotype is one base distant, so this may be a read error.

Generation of TCR cDNA used 5'RACE template switching (which added a universal primer site and UMIs). TCRdb reprocessed the 5' RACE reads with MiXCR, giving one entry per CDR3 protein. The table includes over 300,000 distinct CDR3 sequences, 4.1% detected once. In germline, CDR1 is SGHTA, CDR2 FQGNSA. This CDR3 has 15 residues. This chain links TRBV7-2 with TRBJ1-3, with TRBD1 as a possible D gene (5 bases). This sequence originates from a man between 18 and 29 years old who received the YFV17D yellow fever vaccine. Source: PBMCs, taken 5 days after the yellow fever booster vaccination. CDR3 DNA: TGTGCCAGCAGGTTCCAGTTTGGGGCTGGAAACATCATATATTTT. As protein: CASRFQFGAGNIIYF.